This passage covers 32 T cell receptor beta chains from one sample sequenced in a study of CD8+ T cells in alopecia areata. Sequencing relied on a cDNA template that was reverse transcribed from extracted RNA. TCRdb keeps only in-frame clones here, not all; method: immunoSEQ multiplex PCR. This sample has fewer than 40,000 clones, with approximately 65% found just once. The sample taken for sequencing was NKG2D-high CD8+ T cells sorted from blood. These receptors originate from a human donor with alopecia areata.

The chain carries TRBV29-1 and TRBJ2-3; D not certain. Deletions cut 8 bases from V and 4 bases from J, with 7 bases between. This CDR3 has 10 residues. The germline V gene has CDR1 SQVTM and CDR2 ANQGSEA. CDR3 DNA sequence: TGCAGCCTCACAGCAGATACGCAGTATTTT. Its protein is CSLTADTQYF.

The chain has TRBV4-1 and TRBJ2-5, with 10 bases lining up with TRBD2. Germline CDR1 MGHRA, CDR2 YSYEKL. The ends lost 1 base at V and 1 base at J; junction bases unmatched: 12. The CDR3 extends over 19 amino acids. The CDR3 DNA is TGCGCCAGCAGCCAAGCTGGGGCTTCCGAGCGGGGGGGCCAAGAGACCCAGTACTTC. It is translated as CASSQAGASERGGQETQYF.

The chain combines TRBV7-8 with TRBJ2-7; 10 nucleotides match TRBD1. Trimming at V came to 7 bases and at J to 5 bases, leaving 8 bases not matched to a gene. The CDR3 runs to 14 residues. Germline V gives CDR1 SGHVS, CDR2 FQNEAQ. In DNA, the CDR3 is TGTGCCAGCATCCTTGACAGGGGGCTGGACGAGCAGTACTTC. Encoded protein: CASILDRGLDEQYF.

In this sample, this clone turned up a few times. V and J are TRBV7-9 and TRBJ1-1; D is possibly TRBD1 (5 bases). V lost 5 bases and J lost 4, with 8 bases in between. The CDR3 contains 12 residues. Germline CDR1 and CDR2: SEHNR and FQNEAQ (reference sequence). The CDR3: CASSPGGTEAFF. The CDR3 DNA follows: TGTGCCAGCAGCCCCGGGGGCACTGAAGCTTTCTTT.

This chain uses TRBV29-1 with TRBJ2-7; tentatively, D is TRBD2 (5 bases). There are 14 residues in the CDR3. Trimming took 5 bases from V and 3 from J, leaving 17 bases between them. Germline V gene data show CDR1 as SQVTM and CDR2 as ANQGSEA. The DNA for the CDR3 is TGCAGCGTTCGGCGGCCGGACGGACTCTACGAGCAGTACTTC. Translating gives CSVRRPDGLYEQYF.

The genes are TRBV27 and TRBJ2-1; weak D call: TRBD2 (6 bases). Germline V gives CDR1 MNHEY, CDR2 SMNVEV (reference sequence). This CDR3 is 16 amino acids long. Trimming cost V 1 base and J 7 bases, with 17 bases left between them. CDR3: CASSLFFREHSNEQFF. In DNA form, the CDR3 reads TGTGCCAGCAGTTTATTCTTCCGGGAGCATTCAAATGAGCAGTTCTTC.

The chain uses TRBV7-9 and TRBJ2-4; TRBD2 agrees at 8 bases. CDR3 length equals 17 residues. The germline CDR1 and CDR2 sequences are SEHNR and FQNEAQ (reference sequence). V dropped 4 bases and J dropped 0; count of bases not matched to a gene: 8. The CDR3 coding sequence is TGTGCCAGCAGCTCCAGTTCTAGCGGGCTAGCCAAAAACATTCAGTACTTC. It yields the protein CASSSSSSGLAKNIQYF.

This chain connects TRBV28 to TRBJ2-7; TRBD1 aligns across 8 bases. The CDR3 extends over 15 amino acids. Germline lookup yields CDR1 MDHEN and CDR2 SYDVKM. With 5 bases clipped from V and 3 bases from J, the junction kept 9 bases outside the gene matches. This chain's CDR3 is CASSGVMTGDYEQYF. The CDR3 nucleotides are TGTGCCAGCAGTGGGGTAATGACAGGGGACTACGAGCAGTACTTC. The full variable domain, in which reference TRBV28 and TRBJ2-7 provide the parts outside the CDR3, is DVKVTQSSRYLVKRTGEKVFLECVQDMDHENMFWYRQDPGLGLRLIYFSYDVKMKEKGDIPEGYSVSREKKERFSLILESASTNQTSMYLCASSGVMTGDYEQYFGPGTRLTVT.

The chain joins TRBV6-5 to TRBJ1-1; D is ambiguous. CDR3 length: 14 residues. The germline V and J ends were trimmed by 0 bases and 3 bases, with 8 bases remaining between them. Germline V gives CDR1 MNHEY, CDR2 SVGAGI. The CDR3 bases are TGTGCCAGCAGTTACTCGACGGGGTACACTGAAGCTTTCTTT. This codes for CASSYSTGYTEAFF.

The rearrangement links TRBV5-1 to TRBJ2-7; a possible D gene is TRBD2 (5 bases). CDR3 length: 15 amino acids. The germline CDR1 and CDR2 sequences are SGHRS and YFSETQ. With 4 bases removed from V and 5 bases from J, the gap between germline ends came to 19 bases. The CDR3 loop reads CASSAGHAGRDEQYF. The CDR3, as DNA: TGCGCCAGCAGCGCGGGCCACGCGGGCCGCGACGAGCAGTACTTC. Using reference TRBV5-1 and TRBJ2-7 for the parts outside the CDR3, the full variable domain is KAGVTQTPRYLIKTRGQQVTLSCSPISGHRSVSWYQQTPGQGLQFLFEYFSETQRNKGNFPGRFSGRQFSNSRSEMNVSTLELGDSALYLCASSAGHAGRDEQYFGPGTRLTVT.

This rearrangement joins TRBV5-1 to TRBJ2-7; D is perhaps TRBD1 (6 bases). Looked up from germline, CDR1 is SGHRS and CDR2 is YFSETQ. CDR3 length: 15 residues. V lost 4 bases and J 5 bases, leaving 19 bases between the germline ends. This CDR3 reads CASSETQGRNNEQYF. CDR3 DNA: TGCGCCAGCAGCGAGACACAGGGTAGGAACAACGAGCAGTACTTC.

The chain combines TRBV20-1 with TRBJ2-7; D possibly corresponds to TRBD2 (6 bases). V shed 5 bases and J shed 4 bases, with 9 bases lying between them. The CDR3 consists of 11 residues. The germline V gene encodes CDR1 DFQATT and CDR2 SNEGSKA (reference sequence). The chain's CDR3 is CSAWDFYEQYF. CDR3 nucleotides: TGCAGTGCTTGGGACTTTTACGAGCAGTACTTC.

The V and J genes are TRBV5-1 and TRBJ1-2; 8 bases agree with TRBD1. The V segment lost 2 bases and the J segment 0 bases; nucleotides outside the gene matches: 3. Per germline, CDR1 SGHRS and CDR2 YFSETQ. CDR3 length equals 15 residues. The CDR3 sequence: CASSLGTGSNYGYTF. DNA of the CDR3: TGCGCCAGCAGCTTAGGGACAGGATCTAACTATGGCTACACCTTC.

The CDR3 region is CASSFSGSPYEQYF. In DNA, the CDR3 is TGTGCCAGCAGCTTTAGCGGGAGCCCCTACGAGCAGTACTTC. The V and J genes are TRBV7-2 and TRBJ2-7; 9 bases agree with TRBD2. The CDR3 has 14 amino acids. V was pared by 3 bases and J by 2 bases, with 2 bases of the junction left unmatched. Germline-derived CDR1 and CDR2 are SGHTA and FQGNSA.

This chain links TRBV27 with TRBJ2-7; 8 nucleotides agree with TRBD2. From germline, CDR1 is MNHEY and CDR2 SMNVEV (reference sequence). V shed 5 bases, J shed 5 bases, and the junction held 11 bases outside the gene matches. This CDR3 has 15 residues. DNA of the CDR3: TGTGCCAGCAGTCCCCCGGGACTAGAGGGTAACGAGCAGTACTTC. It encodes CASSPPGLEGNEQYF.

The chain couples TRBV30 to TRBJ2-7; TRBD2 is a possible D gene (5 bases). CDR3 length equals 14 residues. Per germline, CDR1 GTSNPN and CDR2 SVGIG (reference sequence). Trimming pared 0 bases from V and 4 bases from J, leaving 13 bases between. CDR3 nucleotide sequence: TGTGCCTGGAGTGTAGGTGGCGCGGGTTACGAGCAGTACTTC. As protein: CAWSVGGAGYEQYF.

The chain is built from TRBV28 and TRBJ1-5; unclear D gene. The CDR3 length is 14 residues. V lost 2 bases to trimming and J lost 0 bases, with 5 bases between them. Looked up from germline, CDR1 is MDHEN and CDR2 is SYDVKM. CDR3 in DNA: TGTGCCAGCAGTTTAGGGAATAGCAATCAGCCCCAGCATTTT. The encoded protein is CASSLGNSNQPQHF.

V and J are TRBV27 and TRBJ2-5; D ambiguous. Germline V gene sequence: CDR1 MNHEY, CDR2 SMNVEV (reference sequence). The CDR3 is made up of 14 amino acids. V was cut by 1 base and J by 5 bases, with 11 bases left in between. The CDR3 reads CASSLFLGRETQYF. The CDR3 nucleotides are TGTGCCAGCAGTTTATTCCTAGGGCGGGAGACCCAGTACTTC.

J is TRBJ1-5 and V is TRBV11-2, with TRBD1 identical over 7 bases. The germline gives CDR1 SGHAT, CDR2 FQNNGV. V trimming: 1 base; J trimming: 4 bases; junction bases outside the gene matches: 10. CDR3 length: 17 residues. CDR3 sequence reads: CASSLGYSTGLNQPQHF. The CDR3 region has the DNA TGTGCCAGCAGCTTAGGTTACTCGACAGGGCTTAATCAGCCCCAGCATTTT.

The chain uses TRBV12-5 and TRBJ2-5, with TRBD2 as a possible D gene (6 bases). V lost 5 bases and J 2 bases, leaving 21 bases between the germline ends. Germline lookup yields CDR1 LGHNT and CDR2 FRNRAP. CDR3 size: 17 residues. The CDR3 sequence is CASGQSSGLVGQETQYF. CDR3 in DNA: TGTGCTAGTGGTCAGTCTTCGGGACTCGTTGGGCAAGAGACCCAGTACTTC.

The chain has TRBV19 and TRBJ1-2, with D perhaps matching TRBD1 (6 bases). Trimming removed 6 bases from V and 0 bases from J, with 17 bases in between. Germline V gives CDR1 LNHDA, CDR2 SQIVND (reference sequence). The CDR3 is made up of 16 amino acids. In DNA form, the CDR3 reads TGTGCCAGTAGCGCGGACAGCCGAATTGCTAACTATGGCTACACCTTC. It encodes CASSADSRIANYGYTF.

The chain combines TRBV5-4 with TRBJ2-7; 11 bases map to TRBD2. Trimming removed 3 bases from V and 2 bases from J; junction bases left unmatched: 4. Germline V gene lookup returns CDR1 SGHNT and CDR2 YYREEE (reference sequence). The CDR3 runs to 15 residues. Written as DNA, the CDR3 is TGTGCCAGCAGCTCGGGACTAGCGGAAACCTACGAGCAGTACTTC. Protein product: CASSSGLAETYEQYF.

The chain is built from TRBV29-1 and TRBJ1-2; TRBD1 might be the D (5 bases). The CDR3 extends over 14 amino acids. Trimming took 3 bases from V and 4 from J, leaving 15 bases between them. The germline gives CDR1 SQVTM, CDR2 ANQGSEA. CDR3 sequence reads: CSVERQDGTYGYTF. In DNA, the CDR3 is TGCAGCGTTGAGAGGCAAGATGGGACCTATGGCTACACCTTC. Looking up the rest from reference TRBV29-1 and TRBJ1-2 gives the full variable domain: SAVISQKPSRDICQRGTSLTIQCQVDSQVTMMFWYRQQPGQSLTLIATANQGSEATYESGFVIDKFPISRPNLTFSTLTVSNMSPEDSSIYLCSVERQDGTYGYTFGSGTRLTVV.

V usage is TRBV19 and J usage is TRBJ2-5; weak D call: TRBD1 (5 bases). V lost 1 base and J lost 5, with 14 bases in between. The CDR3 has 15 residues. The germline V gene encodes CDR1 LNHDA and CDR2 SQIVND (reference sequence). The CDR3 spells CASSIAGHLGETQYF. CDR3 nucleotide sequence: TGTGCCAGTAGTATAGCAGGACACCTCGGGGAGACCCAGTACTTC.

The rearrangement joins TRBV6-5 to TRBJ1-5, with TRBD1 as a possible D gene (5 bases). Trimming left V 2 bases short and J 13 bases short, with 15 bases between. Germline V gene data show CDR1 as MNHEY and CDR2 as SVGAGI. The CDR3 runs to 13 residues. CDR3: CASSYHMGELQHF. CDR3 in DNA: TGTGCCAGCAGTTACCATATGGGGGAATTACAGCATTTT.

This chain connects TRBV27 to TRBJ2-3, with D possibly TRBD1 on 6 matching bases. Germline CDR1 MNHEY, CDR2 SMNVEV (reference sequence). The CDR3 length is 17 residues. V lost 4 bases, J lost 2 bases, and 19 bases lay in between. The CDR3: CASSSLLTGLATDTQYF. The CDR3, as DNA: TGTGCCAGCAGTTCATTATTAACAGGGTTGGCCACAGATACGCAGTATTTT.

In DNA, the CDR3 is TGCGCCAGCAGCTTTTTCGAGACAGGCAACAATGAGCAGTTCTTC. Translation: CASSFFETGNNEQFF. This chain joins TRBV5-1 and TRBJ2-1; D may be TRBD1 (6 bases). Germline V gives CDR1 SGHRS, CDR2 YFSETQ. Trimming left V 2 bases short and J 5 bases short, with 14 bases between. This CDR3 has 15 residues.

The V gene is TRBV7-9, the J gene TRBJ1-2; 10 bases map to TRBD1. Germline CDR1 SEHNR, CDR2 FQNEAQ (reference sequence). CDR3 length: 15 amino acids. The V and J ends lost 5 bases and 6 bases, in that order; junction bases with no gene match: 9. The chain's CDR3 is CASSDRDRGLHGYTF. The DNA for the CDR3 is TGTGCCAGCAGCGACCGGGACAGGGGTTTGCATGGCTACACCTTC.

The V and J genes are TRBV5-6 and TRBJ1-2; D is ambiguous. V was cut by 4 bases and J by 6 bases, with 13 bases left in between. Per germline, CDR1 SGHDT and CDR2 YYEEEE. CDR3 length: 13 residues. CDR3 sequence reads: CASSPEGIDGYTF. The CDR3 DNA reads as TGTGCCAGCAGCCCCGAGGGAATCGATGGCTACACCTTC. Drawing the rest from reference TRBV5-6 and TRBJ1-2, the complete variable domain is DAGVTQSPTHLIKTRGQQVTLRCSPKSGHDTVSWYQQALGQGPQFIFQYYEEEERQRGNFPDRFSGHQFPNYSSELNVNALLLGDSALYLCASSPEGIDGYTFGSGTRLTVV.

The rearrangement links TRBV29-1 to TRBJ2-7; the D gene is possibly TRBD1 (5 bases). This CDR3 has 13 amino acids. Germline V gives CDR1 SQVTM, CDR2 ANQGSEA. V was trimmed by 2 bases and J by 3 bases, leaving 11 bases between them. The DNA for the CDR3 is TGCAGCGTTGAATTTCAGGGAATCTACGAGCAGTACTTC. Translating gives CSVEFQGIYEQYF.

This clone occurred a few times. The chain employs TRBV29-1 and TRBJ2-1, with 12 positions matching TRBD2. J lost 9 bases, V lost 7 bases, and 7 bases had no gene match. CDR1 SQVTM and CDR2 ANQGSEA come from the germline V gene. There are 13 residues in the CDR3. The CDR3 bases are TGCAGCGCCCGACTAGCGGGAGTTGGTGAGCAGTTCTTC. Translated, it gives CSARLAGVGEQFF.

About this clone: A much larger clone differs by one base, so this may be a read error. The sample contains more than one DNA sequence encoding this CDR3. The V call is TRBV29-1, the J call TRBJ2-7, with D hard to call. The CDR3 spans 13 residues. The germline gives CDR1 SQVTM, CDR2 ANQGSEA. Here the CDR3 reads CSVEDRARYEQYF. The CDR3 DNA sequence: TGCAGCGTTGAAGACCGCGCCCGATACGAGCAATACTTC.